This TCR beta chain was captured in a study of blood T cells in healthy people across ages. Study observations and caveats: With age, beta diversity per million T cells declined roughly linearly, significantly by 35 to 40.

The second PCR ran about 6 to 12 cycles with a sample-barcoded 5' primer and J-beta primers. TCRdb processed the 5' RACE reads anew with MiXCR; each CDR3 protein has one entry. Here the sample spans 730,000 or so distinct CDR3 sequences, about 40% being singletons. Total RNA, at least 5 micrograms per sample, was extracted from PBMCs. Worth noting for this clonotype: Its target is unknown.

This CDR3 is built from 19 residues. The germline V gene has CDR1 MNHEY and CDR2 SMNVEV (reference sequence). The source material was blood. The TCR originated in a woman aged 60 to 75 in good health. V usage is TRBV27 and J usage is TRBJ2-5, with a tentative D call TRBD1 (6 bases). The end of the DNA fits TRBJ2-7 better, so the J call may be wrong. The CDR3 bases are TGTGCCAGCAGTTTCTCCCCCCTCGGTATAGGACAGAGGCCCTACGAGCAGTACTTC. Translated, it gives CASSFSPLGIGQRPYEQYF.